This record concerns one T cell receptor beta chain sequence. Measured with immunoSEQ multiplex PCR; TCRdb has only the in-frame clones, and not every one. The table has 130,000 to 150,000 clones, roughly four fifths seen once. These data belong to a study of blood T cell repertoires in COVID-19. V shed 2 bases, J shed 7 bases, and the junction held 11 bases outside the gene matches. Germline V lookup: CDR1 MGHRA, CDR2 YSYEKL. CDR3 length: 16 residues. The TCR comes from a human donor with acute or convalescent COVID-19. The donor label of this sample is uncertain. The chain uses TRBV4-1 and TRBJ1-1; the match to TRBD1 covers 9 bases. The sample comprised peripheral blood. For the CDR3, the DNA is TGCGCCAGCAGCCAAATTTCCGGGACAGGGACAAATGAAGCTTTCTTT. Protein sequence: CASSQISGTGTNEAFF.